This T cell receptor beta chain was captured by sequencing in a study of cytomegalovirus exposure and HLA in healthy donors. The CDR3 length is 14 residues. Trimming cost V 4 bases and J 4 bases; bases outside gene matches: 2. CDR1 is SEHNR and CDR2 is FQNEAQ in the germline V gene (reference sequence). A multiplex PCR was run with 60 Vbeta primers and 13 Jbeta primers. Some clones are missing from TCRdb's copy, which holds only in-frame ones; the method was immunoSEQ multiplex PCR. Among approximately 140,000 clones listed, 60% to 85% were seen once. This sequence was found in a man in his forties in good health and CMV-seropositive. V and J are TRBV7-9 and TRBJ2-1, with TRBD1 matching 9 bases. Material for sequencing was PBMCs. CDR3 sequence (DNA): TGTGCCAGCAGCTCACAGGGGGCTTACAATGAGCAGTTCTTC. Its protein product is CASSSQGAYNEQFF.